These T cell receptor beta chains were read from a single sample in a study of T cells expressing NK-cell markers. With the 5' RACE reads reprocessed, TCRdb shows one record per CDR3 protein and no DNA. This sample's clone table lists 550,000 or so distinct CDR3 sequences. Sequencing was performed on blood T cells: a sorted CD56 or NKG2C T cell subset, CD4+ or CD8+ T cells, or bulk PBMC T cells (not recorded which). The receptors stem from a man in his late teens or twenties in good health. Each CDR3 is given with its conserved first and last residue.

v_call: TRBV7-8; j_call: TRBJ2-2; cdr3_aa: CASSLTGNANTGELFF
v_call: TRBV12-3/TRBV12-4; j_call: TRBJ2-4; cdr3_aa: CASSFDSKNIQYF
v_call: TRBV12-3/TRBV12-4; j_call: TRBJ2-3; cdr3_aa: CASSSWDRDRVTDTQYF
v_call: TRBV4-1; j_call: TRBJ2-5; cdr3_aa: CASSQTSGTSAKETQYF
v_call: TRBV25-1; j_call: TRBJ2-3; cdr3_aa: CASRRLDTQYF
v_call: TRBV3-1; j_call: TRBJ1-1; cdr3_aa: CASSLLGTGGLQAFF
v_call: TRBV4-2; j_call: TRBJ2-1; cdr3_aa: CASSQGRQGHNEQFF
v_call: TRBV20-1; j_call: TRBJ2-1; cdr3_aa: CSAARPGRGPYNEQFF
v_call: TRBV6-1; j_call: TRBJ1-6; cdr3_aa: CASSEGPGRSPLHF
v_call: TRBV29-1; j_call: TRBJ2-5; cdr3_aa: CSVDGRAPETQYF
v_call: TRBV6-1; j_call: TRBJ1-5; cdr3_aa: CASSRTGLNQPQHF
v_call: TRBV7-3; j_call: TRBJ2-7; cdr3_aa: CASSSYPDRGSYEQYF
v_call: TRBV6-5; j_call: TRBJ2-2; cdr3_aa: CASRLELTNTGELFF
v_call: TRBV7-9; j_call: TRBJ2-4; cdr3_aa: CASSLVRGARNIQYF
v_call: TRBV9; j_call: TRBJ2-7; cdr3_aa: CASSVGAGGGAYEQYF